The 21 T cell receptor beta chains given below trace back to one sample, sequenced in a study of T cells in women clearing cervical HPV infection. Data came from immunoSEQ multiplex PCR; TCRdb stores just in-frame clones and leaves some out. This table lists 31,000 or so clones. The specimen was blood buffy coat. The receptors derive from a woman aged 18-69 years with a cervical HPV16 infection that either progressed to CIN3+ or cleared (not recorded which).

CDR3 loop: CASSLVGTGGNTIYF. CDR3 bases read: TGTGCCAGCAGCTTAGTGGGGACAGGGGGAAACACC. This rearrangement joins TRBV7-2 to TRBJ1-3, with 9 bases aligning to TRBD1. The CDR3 end lies 3 residues beyond the end of the read and is filled in from the germline J gene. The V gene end was trimmed by 1 base and the J gene end by 4 bases; junction bases not matched to a gene: 2. The CDR3 loop spans 15 amino acids. The germline CDR1 and CDR2 sequences are SGHTA and FQGNSA.

Regarding this clone: The read ends 3 residues shy of where the CDR3 ends; the end is completed using the germline J gene. This chain joins TRBV2 and TRBJ2-7; 7 bases align to TRBD2. CDR1 is SNHLY and CDR2 is FYNNEI in the germline V gene. V gave up 8 bases and J gave up 2 bases; unmatched junction bases: 3. This CDR3 region has 12 residues. The CDR3 region is CASGRGAYEQYF. CDR3 bases read: TGTGCCAGCGGACGGGGGGCCTACGAG.

Concerning this clone: The read gets to within 3 residues of the CDR3 end, and the germline J gene fills in the rest. V is TRBV20-1 and J is TRBJ2-5; 7 positions match TRBD2. V shed 6 bases, J shed 5 bases, and the junction held 12 bases outside the gene matches. Germline values: CDR1 DFQATT, CDR2 SNEGSKA (reference sequence). This CDR3 is 14 amino acids long. The CDR3 here is CSAAPGGRKETQYF. The part of the CDR3 DNA that was read is TGCAGTGCCGCTCCGGGGGGTAGGAAGGAGACC.

In regard to this clone: The CDR3 end is not reached by the read, which stops 3 residues before it; the germline J gene fills it in. V and J are TRBV7-8 and TRBJ2-7, with D perhaps matching TRBD1 (6 bases). This CDR3 has 16 residues. Deletions cut 2 bases from V and 3 bases from J, with 17 bases between. The germline V gene encodes CDR1 SGHVS and CDR2 FQNEAQ. The CDR3 reads CASSLPSGEGGYEQYF. The sequenced CDR3 bases are TGTGCCAGCAGCTTACCGTCAGGGGAAGGAGGCTACGAG.

About this clone itself: The read halts 3 residues ahead of the CDR3 end, with the missing end drawn from the germline J gene. The chain links TRBV24-1 to TRBJ2-5, with TRBD1 matching over 8 bases. This CDR3 comprises 12 residues. Germline V gene lookup returns CDR1 KGHDR and CDR2 SFDVKD. J was trimmed by 7 bases and V by 6 bases; bases with no gene match: 3. The sequenced part of the CDR3 DNA is TGTGCCACCAGTCAGGGGGCCGGGACC. Its protein product is CATSQGAGT. The entire CDR3 sequence reads CATSQGAGTQYF.

In regard to this clone: The CDR3 extends 3 residues past the end of the read, so its final part is completed from the germline J gene. The chain uses TRBV2 and TRBJ1-2, with TRBD1 matching over 10 bases. The CDR3 has 15 residues. Trimming took 7 bases from V and 3 from J; bases not matched to a gene: 8. Germline V gene lookup returns CDR1 SNHLY and CDR2 FYNNEI. CDR3 residues: CASIDGDRGHYGYTF. Partial CDR3 DNA: TGTGCCAGCATCGACGGGGACAGGGGCCACTATGGC.

Regarding this clone: The DNA ends 3 residues before the CDR3 does, and the rest of the CDR3 is filled in from the germline J gene. This rearrangement joins TRBV7-6 to TRBJ1-1; tentative D call: TRBD1 (5 bases). Looked up from germline, CDR1 is SGHVS and CDR2 is FNYEAQ. The CDR3 is 14 residues long. V lost 3 bases, J lost 0 bases, and 8 bases lay in between. The CDR3 here is CASSFGGLNTEAFF. CDR3 DNA, as far as it was read: TGTGCCAGCAGCTTTGGGGGGTTGAACACTGAA.

A word on this clone: The sequenced fragment ends 3 residues before the CDR3 boundary, so the rest is inferred from the germline J gene. V gene TRBV7-7 combines with J gene TRBJ1-5; 7 bases map to TRBD1. V lost 6 bases and J lost 6; bases outside the gene matches: 8. The CDR3 sequence is 14 residues long. CDR1 SSHAT and CDR2 FNYEAQ come from the germline V gene (reference sequence). The covered CDR3 bases are TGTGCCAGCAGGGCTACAGGGGAGGGTCAGCCC. Translating it yields CASRATGEGQP. The CDR3 as a whole reads CASRATGEGQPQHF.

The part of the CDR3 DNA that was read is TGTGCCTGGAGTGACAGGGGGCGACGCACAGATACG. Amino acid sequence: CAWSDRGRRTDT. The full CDR3 protein reads CAWSDRGRRTDTQYF. The rearrangement joins TRBV30 to TRBJ2-3, with 9 bases matching TRBD1. The read ends 3 residues early relative to the CDR3; the germline J gene fills the gap. Per the germline V gene, CDR1 is GTSNPN and CDR2 is SVGIG (reference sequence). Germline trimming cut 1 base from V and 1 base from J; bases unmatched to any gene: 3. The CDR3 sequence is 15 residues long.

About this clone itself: The CDR3 end is not reached by the read, which stops 3 residues before it; the germline J gene fills it in. The chain combines TRBV7-2 with TRBJ2-5, with TRBD1 matching over 8 bases. Germline loops: CDR1 SGHTA, CDR2 FQGNSA. CDR3 length equals 14 residues. With V trimmed by 0 bases and J by 4 bases, 1 base remained unmatched. The CDR3 reads CASSLAGQGETQYF. The covered CDR3 bases are TGTGCCAGCAGCTTAGCAGGACAGGGAGAGACC.

As to this clone: The CDR3 goes on 3 residues after the read ends, and that part is filled in from the germline J gene. The chain employs TRBV30 and TRBJ1-2; no firm D call. CDR1 and CDR2 from the germline V gene are GTSNPN and SVGIG (reference sequence). The CDR3 covers 13 residues. CDR3 DNA (partial): TGTGCCTGGAGTGTCCTCTTGGGCGATGAC. It is translated as CAWSVLLGDD. The whole CDR3 protein is CAWSVLLGDDYTF.

For this clone: The read stops 3 residues short of the end of the CDR3; the missing end is completed from the germline J gene. The chain combines TRBV10-3 with TRBJ1-2; tentative D call: TRBD1 (5 bases). Looked up from germline, CDR1 is ENHRY and CDR2 is SYGVKD. The CDR3 is 16 amino acids. Partial CDR3 DNA: TGTGCCATCAGGGGTCCCACTAGCGGGGGAGGATACGAC. Its translation is CAIRGPTSGGGYD. The entire CDR3 sequence reads CAIRGPTSGGGYDYTF.

As to this clone: Read coverage stops 3 residues before the CDR3 terminus; the germline J gene supplies the remainder. The V and J genes are TRBV6-2 or TRBV6-3 and TRBJ2-2, with 7 bases that match TRBD1. CDR1 and CDR2 (germline): MNHEY, SVGEGT. This CDR3 region has 15 residues. The CDR3 bases that were read are TGTGCCAGCAGCCAACAGGGGTTCGCTAATGAAAAG. Translated, it gives CASSQQGFANEK. In full, the CDR3 reads CASSQQGFANEKLFF.

Points on this clone: The read comes to an end 3 residues before the CDR3 does, leaving the germline J gene to fill in the end. This chain connects TRBV29-1 to TRBJ1-4; tentatively, D is TRBD1 (6 bases). CDR1 SQVTM and CDR2 ANQGSEA come from the germline V gene. V lost 6 bases, J lost 3 bases, and 20 bases lay in between. This CDR3 spans 16 amino acids. The CDR3 sequence is CSVLGGASLANEKLFF. CDR3 DNA (partial): TGCAGCGTCCTGGGGGGGGCCTCGCTCGCTAATGAAAAA.

With regard to this clone: Sequencing ends 3 residues short of the CDR3 end; the germline J gene provides the rest. V and J are TRBV29-1 and TRBJ1-2; 7 nucleotides line up with TRBD1. Trimming at V came to 6 bases and at J to 2 bases, leaving 12 bases not matched to a gene. Germline values: CDR1 SQVTM, CDR2 ANQGSEA. The length of the CDR3 is 15 residues. CDR3 loop: CSVYALDRENYGYTF. The DNA read from the CDR3 is TGCAGCGTGTACGCTCTAGACAGGGAAAACTATGGC.

This clone is called medium-sized based on its frequency. The sequence runs out 3 residues before the end of the CDR3; the remainder is reconstructed from the germline J gene. V is TRBV7-2 and J is TRBJ2-3; possible D gene TRBD1, 6 bases. The CDR3 extends over 15 amino acids. Germline values: CDR1 SGHTA, CDR2 FQGNSA. V was pared by 5 bases and J by 2 bases, with 14 bases between. CDR3 protein: CASSPQGSFTDTQYF. The CDR3 DNA, read in part, is TGTGCCAGCAGCCCGCAGGGGTCCTTCACAGATACG.

Notes on this clone: The read ends 3 residues shy of where the CDR3 ends; the end is completed using the germline J gene. The chain employs TRBV5-1 and TRBJ2-7, with D unresolved. CDR1 is SGHRS and CDR2 is YFSETQ in the germline V gene. V lost 0 bases, J lost 4 bases, and 11 bases lay in between. The CDR3 is 14 amino acids. CDR3 in amino acids: CASSLAPDNYEQYF. CDR3 DNA (partial): TGCGCCAGCAGCTTGGCCCCTGACAATTACGAG.

About this clone itself: The CDR3 end is not reached by the read, which stops 3 residues before it; the germline J gene fills it in. V is TRBV2 and J is TRBJ1-2; D is unresolved. Germline CDR1 and CDR2: SNHLY and FYNNEI. The CDR3 covers 14 residues. The sequenced CDR3 bases are TGTGCCAGCAATGTGCCTAGCACCTCCTACGAC. This codes for CASNVPSTSYD. The full-length CDR3 reads as CASNVPSTSYDYTF.

Concerning this clone: Read coverage stops 3 residues before the CDR3 terminus; the germline J gene supplies the remainder. The chain links TRBV19 to TRBJ1-1, with D tentatively TRBD1 (6 bases). The germline V and J ends were trimmed by 4 bases and 0 bases, with 15 bases remaining between them. CDR3 size: 16 residues. Germline CDR1 is LNHDA and CDR2 is SQIVND (reference sequence). CDR3 region: CASSRGRTTMNTEAFF. The CDR3 bases that were read are TGTGCCAGTAGTAGGGGGCGGACAACCATGAACACTGAA.

About this clone: The read comes to an end 3 residues before the CDR3 does, leaving the germline J gene to fill in the end. The rearrangement links TRBV27 to TRBJ1-5, with 7 positions matching TRBD1. The V and J ends lost 4 bases and 3 bases, in that order; junction bases with no gene match: 6. Germline V lookup: CDR1 MNHEY, CDR2 SMNVEV (reference sequence). The CDR3 has 15 residues. CDR3 protein: CASSSSGGHNQPQHF. CDR3 bases read: TGTGCCAGCAGTTCCTCAGGGGGACACAATCAGCCC.

In regard to this clone: The read stops 3 residues short of the end of the CDR3; the missing end is completed from the germline J gene. The rearrangement uses TRBV18 and TRBJ1-1; unclear D gene. The germline V gene encodes CDR1 KGHSH and CDR2 LQKENI. CDR3 length: 13 amino acids. The V end was cut by 9 bases, the J end by 3 bases, with 14 bases between. The CDR3 bases that were read are TGTGCCAGTTCCGGGTCCTGGGACACTGAA. It specifies CASSGSWDTE. The whole CDR3 protein reads CASSGSWDTEAFF.